The 25 T cell receptor beta chains below come from one sample, sequenced in a study of beta chain features in type 1 diabetes (dated by TCRdb to the late 2010s). The library was generated by the immunoSEQ multiplex PCR assay. The entire amount of isolated RNA was reverse transcribed using the High Capacity cDNA Reverse Transcription Kit, so the sequenced TCRB transcripts were expressed ones. TCRdb limited this immuneACCESS table to in-frame rearrangements with V and J called. A share of clones is missing; checked studies link under half to unresolved V genes, and the rest is unexplained. The sample records under 250,000 clones, roughly 14% of which are singletons. The ten biggest clones cover around 0.025% of the sample. Sequences were obtained from naive CD4+ T cells from blood. This specimen's cell subset or site label, per the study, means: true naive CD4+ T cells. These receptor sequences come from a woman aged 40-49 years in good health.

The chain couples TRBV5-1 to TRBJ2-7; tentatively, D is TRBD2 (6 bases). Trimming pared 4 bases from V and 2 bases from J, leaving 13 bases between. Per the germline V gene, CDR1 is SGHRS and CDR2 is YFSETQ. This CDR3 is built from 14 residues. The CDR3 reads CASSPGTGTYEQYF. The CDR3 nucleotides are TGCGCCAGCAGCCCCGGGACTGGCACCTACGAGCAGTACTTC. Using reference TRBV5-1 and TRBJ2-7 for the parts outside the CDR3, the full variable domain is KAGVTQTPRYLIKTRGQQVTLSCSPISGHRSVSWYQQTPGQGLQFLFEYFSETQRNKGNFPGRFSGRQFSNSRSEMNVSTLELGDSALYLCASSPGTGTYEQYFGPGTRLTVT.

The J gene is TRBJ2-5, the V gene TRBV5-4; 10 bases fit TRBD1. Germline assignment: CDR1 SGHNT and CDR2 YYREEE (reference sequence). The CDR3 consists of 15 residues. The junction had 6 bases not matched to a gene; V was cut back by 4 bases and J by 3 bases. CDR3 nucleotide sequence: TGTGCCAGCAGCCCGGGGGACAGGGGCAAAGAGACCCAGTACTTC. This gives the protein CASSPGDRGKETQYF.

In this sample, this clone turned up once. The chain combines TRBV4-1 with TRBJ1-2; D remains unclear. Germline CDR1 MGHRA, CDR2 YSYEKL. V was cut by 1 base and J by 0 bases, with 3 bases left in between. This CDR3 contains 13 residues. This chain's CDR3 is CASSQVANYGYTF. The CDR3, as DNA: TGCGCCAGCAGCCAAGTAGCTAACTATGGCTACACCTTC.

This clone was seen only a few times. V and J are TRBV6-5 and TRBJ2-3; weak D call: TRBD2 (5 bases). The CDR3 totals 14 residues. V was cut by 5 bases and J by 8 bases, with 17 bases left in between. Germline V gene lookup returns CDR1 MNHEY and CDR2 SVGAGI. Here the CDR3 reads CASSTRLPAGTQYF. CDR3 sequence (DNA): TGTGCCAGCAGTACCCGACTACCAGCTGGTACGCAGTATTTT.

The chain links TRBV9 to TRBJ2-3; 7 nucleotides match TRBD2. There are 14 residues in the CDR3. Germline V gene sequence: CDR1 SGDLS, CDR2 YYNGEE. Trimming cost V 4 bases and J 4 bases; bases outside gene matches: 6. CDR3 amino acids: CASSPRLAPDTQYF. The CDR3 nucleotides are TGTGCCAGCAGCCCTCGACTAGCTCCAGATACGCAGTATTTT.

This clone was found a few times. V gene TRBV7-2 combines with J gene TRBJ2-3; no definite D call. Germline CDR1 and CDR2: SGHTA and FQGNSA. The CDR3 runs 14 residues. V lost 2 bases and J lost 3, with 9 bases in between. CDR3 sequence reads: CASSLIRGTDTQYF. DNA for the CDR3: TGTGCCAGCAGCTTAATCCGCGGAACAGATACGCAGTATTTT.

This clone was counted a few times. Other DNA sequences within the sample encode an identical CDR3. V gene TRBV5-6 combines with J gene TRBJ2-7, with D unclear. Trimming pared 2 bases from V and 5 bases from J, leaving 5 bases between. This CDR3 is 11 amino acids long. Germline values: CDR1 SGHDT, CDR2 YYEEEE. The CDR3 here is CASSLFNEQYF. In DNA form, the CDR3 reads TGTGCCAGCAGCTTATTTAACGAGCAGTACTTC. Complete variable domain (other parts from reference TRBV5-6 and TRBJ2-7): DAGVTQSPTHLIKTRGQQVTLRCSPKSGHDTVSWYQQALGQGPQFIFQYYEEEERQRGNFPDRFSGHQFPNYSSELNVNALLLGDSALYLCASSLFNEQYFGPGTRLTVT.

This clone was observed a handful of times. This chain connects TRBV13 to TRBJ1-1; 8 bases map to TRBD1. J gave up 4 bases and V 6 bases, and 7 bases lay outside the gene matches. The CDR3 loop spans 14 amino acids. Looked up from germline, CDR1 is PRHDT and CDR2 is FYEKMQ (reference sequence). CDR3 in amino acids: CASRLQGDVTEAFF. As DNA, the CDR3 is TGTGCCAGCAGGCTACAGGGGGACGTCACTGAAGCTTTCTTT.

In its sample, this clone was seen a few times. This chain links TRBV6-5 with TRBJ2-4; D might be TRBD1 (5 bases). Per the germline V gene, CDR1 is MNHEY and CDR2 is SVGAGI. The V and J ends lost 7 bases and 3 bases respectively, with 16 bases between them. The CDR3 sequence is 15 residues long. CDR3 amino acids: CASIVAGFDKNIQYF. CDR3 nucleotides: TGTGCCAGCATCGTGGCAGGGTTTGACAAAAACATTCAGTACTTC.

The gene calls are TRBV5-4 and TRBJ2-3, with 11 bases identical to TRBD2. The germline CDR1 and CDR2 sequences are SGHNT and YYREEE (reference sequence). Germline trimming cut 0 bases from V and 3 bases from J; bases unmatched to any gene: 0. The CDR3 is 15 residues long. CDR3 sequence (DNA): TGTGCCAGCAGCTTGGGACTAGCGGGGACAGATACGCAGTATTTT. It translates to CASSLGLAGTDTQYF.

The rearrangement links TRBV5-1 to TRBJ2-5, with D possibly matching TRBD1 (6 bases). Looked up from germline, CDR1 is SGHRS and CDR2 is YFSETQ. Trimming removed 6 bases from V and 2 bases from J, with 17 bases in between. CDR3 length: 15 amino acids. The CDR3 DNA follows: TGCGCCAGCACCCAGTTTCAGGGGAAGCAAGAGACCCAGTACTTC. Translated: CASTQFQGKQETQYF. Full variable domain (outside the CDR3, taken from reference TRBV5-1 and TRBJ2-5): KAGVTQTPRYLIKTRGQQVTLSCSPISGHRSVSWYQQTPGQGLQFLFEYFSETQRNKGNFPGRFSGRQFSNSRSEMNVSTLELGDSALYLCASTQFQGKQETQYFGPGTRLLVL.

The rearrangement joins TRBV5-1 to TRBJ2-3; D uncertain. Germline CDR1 is SGHRS and CDR2 is YFSETQ. The CDR3 contains 14 residues. V lost 4 bases to trimming and J lost 2 bases, with 11 bases between them. CDR3 loop: CASSGPVSTDTQYF. DNA for the CDR3: TGCGCCAGCAGCGGGCCCGTGTCCACAGATACGCAGTATTTT.

This clone was counted a few times. This chain uses TRBV7-9 with TRBJ2-2; 7 bases are a match to TRBD1. Germline-derived CDR1 and CDR2 are SEHNR and FQNEAQ (reference sequence). This CDR3 comprises 15 residues. V was clipped by 5 bases and J by 6 bases; unmatched bases: 9. The CDR3 loop is CASSAVGQSSGELFF. CDR3 bases: TGTGCCAGCAGCGCAGTGGGACAGAGCTCCGGGGAGCTGTTTTTT.

This rearrangement joins TRBV6-1 to TRBJ1-1, with D possibly matching TRBD1 (5 bases). Trimming stripped 10 bases from V and 9 bases from J, with 15 bases between. The CDR3 covers 11 residues. Germline V gives CDR1 MNHNS, CDR2 SASEGT. The CDR3 region is CANSRAGQAFF. The CDR3 DNA is TGTGCCAACTCGAGGGCGGGGCAAGCTTTCTTT.

V is TRBV19 and J is TRBJ1-2, with D hard to call. The V and J ends lost 0 bases and 1 base respectively, with 9 bases between them. The CDR3 loop spans 15 amino acids. Germline loops: CDR1 LNHDA, CDR2 SQIVND (reference sequence). For the CDR3, the DNA is TGTGCCAGTAGTATAGATCCGACATTTAACTATGGCTACACCTTC. Its protein product is CASSIDPTFNYGYTF.

In its sample, this clone was seen a few times. The chain combines TRBV7-8 with TRBJ1-2, with 9 bases lining up with TRBD1. V trimming: 1 base; J trimming: 7 bases; junction bases outside the gene matches: 4. The CDR3 is made up of 14 amino acids. From germline, CDR1 is SGHVS and CDR2 FQNEAQ. The CDR3 region is CASSLVGTGSGYTF. As DNA, the CDR3 is TGTGCCAGCAGCTTAGTAGGGACAGGGAGTGGCTACACCTTC.

The V and J genes are TRBV19 and TRBJ2-3; TRBD2 agrees at 7 bases. The length of the CDR3 is 13 residues. Germline loops: CDR1 LNHDA, CDR2 SQIVND (reference sequence). Losses at the gene ends were 4 bases for V and 11 bases for J; bases not matched to a gene: 9. This chain's CDR3 is CASSTSAGVMQYF. The CDR3 region has the DNA TGTGCCAGTAGTACCTCTGCGGGGGTCATGCAGTATTTT.

This clone was detected only a few times. This rearrangement joins TRBV5-1 to TRBJ1-1, with 10 nucleotides matching TRBD1. This CDR3 contains 15 residues. V lost 4 bases to trimming and J lost 5 bases; unmatched junction nucleotides: 8. In germline, CDR1 is SGHRS, CDR2 YFSETQ. The CDR3 reads CASSIRQGAITEAFF. DNA for the CDR3: TGCGCCAGCAGCATTCGACAGGGGGCTATAACTGAAGCTTTCTTT.

The rearrangement uses TRBV18 and TRBJ2-3; D is uncertain. Germline values: CDR1 KGHSH, CDR2 LQKENI. The germline V and J ends were trimmed by 6 bases and 3 bases, with 4 bases remaining between them. The CDR3 contains 11 residues. The CDR3 protein is CASSLTDTQYF. CDR3 sequence (DNA): TGTGCCAGCTCTCTAACAGATACGCAGTATTTT.

This rearrangement joins TRBV7-9 to TRBJ2-3; TRBD2 aligns across 11 bases. CDR3 length: 19 amino acids. Per the germline V gene, CDR1 is SEHNR and CDR2 is FQNEAQ (reference sequence). V shed 4 bases, J shed 1 base, and the junction held 13 bases outside the gene matches. This CDR3 reads CASSYSLSGGADGTDTQYF. CDR3 DNA: TGTGCCAGCAGCTACAGCCTTAGCGGGGGGGCTGATGGCACAGATACGCAGTATTTT.

This CDR3 is CASSLGQGIDEQYF. For the CDR3, the DNA is TGCGCCAGCAGCTTGGGACAGGGGATCGACGAGCAGTACTTC. This chain connects TRBV5-1 to TRBJ2-7, with 8 bases matching TRBD1. The length of the CDR3 is 14 residues. With 0 bases clipped from V and 5 bases from J, the junction kept 4 bases outside the gene matches. CDR1 is SGHRS and CDR2 is YFSETQ in the germline V gene.

The genes are TRBV7-2 and TRBJ2-4; no definite D call. The CDR3 covers 14 residues. The germline V and J ends were trimmed by 1 base and 1 base, with 5 bases remaining between them. Per germline, CDR1 SGHTA and CDR2 FQGNSA. Here the CDR3 DNA reads TGTGCCAGCAGCTTAGGTTCGGCCAAAAACATTCAGTACTTC. This encodes CASSLGSAKNIQYF. Drawing the rest from reference TRBV7-2 and TRBJ2-4, the complete variable domain is GAGVSQSPSNKVTEKGKDVELRCDPISGHTALYWYRQSLGQGLEFLIYFQGNSAPDKSGLPSDRFSAERTGGSVSTLTIQRTQQEDSAVYLCASSLGSAKNIQYFGAGTRLSVL.

This chain uses TRBV2 with TRBJ1-6; 9 bases match TRBD1. The junction had 6 bases not matched to a gene; V was cut back by 9 bases and J by 6 bases. CDR3 length: 14 residues. Germline V gene lookup returns CDR1 SNHLY and CDR2 FYNNEI. CDR3 residues: CARKSTGGNSPLHF. In DNA, the CDR3 is TGTGCCAGAAAGTCGACAGGGGGTAATTCACCCCTCCACTTT.

The chain employs TRBV5-8 and TRBJ2-3; TRBD1 is a possible D gene (5 bases). V was pared by 6 bases and J by 0 bases, with 11 bases between. From germline, CDR1 is SGHTS and CDR2 YDEGEE. The length of the CDR3 is 14 residues. The CDR3 protein is CASTRTTSTDTQYF. As DNA, the CDR3 is TGTGCCAGCACTAGGACAACTAGCACAGATACGCAGTATTTT. The variable domain in full, with the rest retrieved from reference TRBV5-8 and TRBJ2-3, is EAGVTQSPTHLIKTRGQQATLRCSPISGHTSVYWYQQALGLGLQFLLWYDEGEERNRGNFPPRFSGRQFPNYSSELNVNALELEDSALYLCASTRTTSTDTQYFGPGTRLTVL.

V gene TRBV9 combines with J gene TRBJ2-7; TRBD2 matches at 13 bases. The germline V gene has CDR1 SGDLS and CDR2 YYNGEE. This CDR3 contains 16 residues. V trimming: 2 bases; J trimming: 0 bases; junction bases outside the gene matches: 2. CDR3 nucleotide sequence: TGTGCCAGCAGCGTGGGGACTAGCGGGGACTCCTACGAGCAGTACTTC. Translated, it gives CASSVGTSGDSYEQYF. Full variable domain (outside the CDR3, taken from reference TRBV9 and TRBJ2-7): DSGVTQTPKHLITATGQRVTLRCSPRSGDLSVYWYQQSLDQGLQFLIQYYNGEERAKGNILERFSAQQFPDLHSELNLSSLELGDSALYFCASSVGTSGDSYEQYFGPGTRLTVT.